Listed below are T cell receptor beta chains from one sample, sequenced in a study of beta chain features in type 1 diabetes. Sequencing used immunoSEQ multiplex PCR; TCRdb keeps in-frame clones, though not all of them. The data hold 200,000 to 300,000 clones, with around 68% observed a single time. Material for sequencing was naive CD4+ T cells from blood. The source is a man younger than 45 in good health. Each CDR3 is given with its conserved first and last residue. Each record gives: J gene, clone size, V gene, D gene, CDR3 protein, CDR3 DNA. The D gene is left open where the match is weak. Where a row states a size, it is once, few, many or the class of an expanded clone; other rows omit it.

j_gene: TRBJ1-1; abundance: once; v_gene: TRBV4-1; d_gene: TRBD1; CDR3aa: CASSLQGDTEAFF; CDR3nt: TGCGCCAGCAGCTTACAGGGGGACACTGAAGCTTTCTTT
j_gene: TRBJ1-5; abundance: NA; v_gene: TRBV19; d_gene: NA; CDR3aa: CASMAGRYYSNQPQHF; CDR3nt: TGTGCCAGTATGGCCGGGCGGTACTATAGCAATCAGCCCCAGCATTTT
j_gene: TRBJ2-5; abundance: NA; v_gene: TRBV30; d_gene: TRBD1; CDR3aa: CAWNTQGDETQYF; CDR3nt: TGTGCCTGGAACACCCAGGGGGATGAGACCCAGTACTTC
j_gene: TRBJ2-4; abundance: NA; v_gene: TRBV9; d_gene: NA; CDR3aa: CASSVAGTGNIQYF; CDR3nt: TGTGCCAGCAGCGTGGCGGGGACTGGGAACATTCAGTACTTC
j_gene: TRBJ2-5; abundance: NA; v_gene: TRBV7-6; d_gene: TRBD2; CDR3aa: CASSLGVAGGLGETQYF; CDR3nt: TGTGCCAGCAGCTTAGGTGTAGCGGGAGGACTTGGGGAGACCCAGTACTTC
j_gene: TRBJ2-4; abundance: NA; v_gene: TRBV30; d_gene: NA; CDR3aa: CAWTSENIQYF; CDR3nt: TGTGCCTGGACCAGTGAAAACATTCAGTACTTC
j_gene: TRBJ1-6; abundance: NA; v_gene: TRBV2; d_gene: NA; CDR3aa: CASSVARLPLHF; CDR3nt: TGTGCCAGCAGTGTGGCACGGCTACCCCTCCACTTT
j_gene: TRBJ2-1; abundance: NA; v_gene: TRBV7-9; d_gene: TRBD2; CDR3aa: CASSLGLAANEQFF; CDR3nt: TGTGCCAGCAGCTTAGGCCTAGCGGCTAATGAGCAGTTCTTC
j_gene: TRBJ2-1; abundance: NA; v_gene: TRBV7-9; d_gene: NA; CDR3aa: CASSLEGARDKQFF; CDR3nt: TGTGCCAGCAGCTTAGAAGGGGCGCGGGACAAGCAGTTCTTC
j_gene: TRBJ2-2; abundance: once; v_gene: TRBV29-1; d_gene: NA; CDR3aa: CSARDFAQSSITGELFF; CDR3nt: TGCAGCGCCCGGGACTTTGCCCAATCCTCGATCACCGGGGAGCTGTTTTTT
j_gene: TRBJ2-1; abundance: NA; v_gene: TRBV6-6; d_gene: NA; CDR3aa: CASTHGPGREYNEQFF; CDR3nt: TGTGCCAGCACCCACGGCCCGGGACGGGAATACAATGAGCAGTTCTTC
j_gene: TRBJ2-1; abundance: NA; v_gene: TRBV5-4; d_gene: NA; CDR3aa: CASSLVLGNEQFF; CDR3nt: TGTGCCAGCAGCTTGGTTTTAGGGAATGAGCAGTTCTTC
j_gene: TRBJ1-6; abundance: NA; v_gene: TRBV30; d_gene: TRBD1; CDR3aa: CAWSGQGRGDSPLHF; CDR3nt: TGTGCCTGGAGTGGACAGGGTCGAGGGGATTCACCCCTCCACTTT
j_gene: TRBJ2-7; abundance: NA; v_gene: TRBV5-8; d_gene: TRBD1; CDR3aa: CASSWGQVYEQYF; CDR3nt: TGTGCCAGCAGCTGGGGACAGGTCTACGAGCAGTACTTC
j_gene: TRBJ2-2; abundance: NA; v_gene: TRBV7-2; d_gene: NA; CDR3aa: CASSLRRQEVAGELFF; CDR3nt: TGTGCCAGCAGCTTGAGGCGGCAAGAGGTTGCCGGGGAGCTGTTTTTT
j_gene: TRBJ2-1; abundance: NA; v_gene: TRBV7-2; d_gene: NA; CDR3aa: CASSLLGMGEQFF; CDR3nt: TGTGCCAGCAGCTTATTAGGCATGGGTGAGCAGTTCTTC
j_gene: TRBJ2-3; abundance: NA; v_gene: TRBV20-1; d_gene: NA; CDR3aa: CSATIDTQYF; CDR3nt: TGCAGTGCTACAATAGATACGCAGTATTTT